What follows are 22 T cell receptor beta chains derived from one specimen sequenced in a study of cytomegalovirus exposure and HLA in healthy donors. With 60 Vbeta and 13 Jbeta primers, the PCR was carried out. Libraries were prepared by immunoSEQ multiplex PCR; TCRdb keeps only in-frame clonotypes and omits some of them. The sample lists about 190,000 clones; about 84% were seen once. Material for sequencing was PBMCs. All receptors come from a young woman in good health and CMV-seropositive.

The rearrangement links TRBV9 to TRBJ1-2; 8 positions match TRBD1. The V gene's germline CDR1 is SGDLS and CDR2 YYNGEE. The trim removed 0 bases at V and 1 base at J, leaving 2 bases unmatched. The CDR3 is 15 residues long. The CDR3 protein is CASSVEDRVNYGYTF. CDR3 nucleotide sequence: TGTGCCAGCAGCGTAGAGGACAGGGTTAACTATGGCTACACCTTC.

V gene TRBV4-1 combines with J gene TRBJ2-7, with D perhaps matching TRBD2 (5 bases). The V gene lost 0 bases and the J gene lost 2 bases, with 20 bases spanning the gap. The CDR3 contains 18 residues. CDR1 and CDR2 (germline): MGHRA, YSYEKL. The CDR3 is CASSQDVFGLGKTYEQYF. CDR3 coding DNA: TGCGCCAGCAGCCAAGACGTCTTCGGGCTCGGGAAAACCTACGAGCAGTACTTC.

This clone was observed a few times. The chain employs TRBV5-1 and TRBJ2-1; a possible D gene is TRBD2 (8 bases). The CDR3 runs to 12 residues. Trimming removed 3 bases from V and 14 bases from J, with 15 bases in between. Germline assignment: CDR1 SGHRS and CDR2 YFSETQ. CDR3 amino acids: CASSSGGDRKFF. CDR3 coding DNA: TGCGCCAGCAGCTCCGGGGGGGACAGAAAGTTCTTC.

The gene calls are TRBV5-4 and TRBJ2-7, with 8 bases fitting TRBD2. Trimming at V came to 6 bases and at J to 2 bases, leaving 10 bases not matched to a gene. This CDR3 region has 15 residues. Germline CDR1 SGHNT, CDR2 YYREEE (reference sequence). CDR3 region: CASTIIPGLAYEQYF. The DNA for the CDR3 is TGTGCCAGCACCATCATACCGGGACTAGCCTACGAGCAGTACTTC.

The chain links TRBV6-1 to TRBJ2-5; 13 bases are a match to TRBD2. Per germline, CDR1 MNHNS and CDR2 SASEGT. This CDR3 region has 17 residues. V shed 2 bases, J shed 4 bases, and the junction held 7 bases outside the gene matches. CDR3 sequence: CASSELTSGRARETQYF. In DNA form, the CDR3 reads TGTGCCAGCAGTGAACTTACTAGCGGGAGGGCCAGAGAGACCCAGTACTTC.

Here the CDR3 reads CASKGRNYNEQFF. CDR3 sequence (DNA): TGTGCCAGCAAAGGGAGGAACTACAATGAGCAGTTCTTC. This chain connects TRBV11-3 to TRBJ2-1; D possibly corresponds to TRBD2 (6 bases). The germline gives CDR1 SGHNT, CDR2 YENEEA. Deletions cut 7 bases from V and 3 bases from J, with 10 bases between. The CDR3 is 13 residues long.

The chain carries TRBV5-8 and TRBJ2-5, with D perhaps TRBD1 (5 bases). Trimming cost V 1 base and J 4 bases, with 17 bases left between them. Germline V gene sequence: CDR1 SGHTS, CDR2 YDEGEE. The CDR3 runs 16 residues. CDR3 bases: TGTGCCAGCAGCTTGCGTACGCTCACAAGGGGAGAGACCCAGTACTTC. Translating gives CASSLRTLTRGETQYF.

This clone turned up a few times. The V and J genes are TRBV9 and TRBJ1-1; D gene unclear. The CDR3 has 14 residues. V lost 4 bases, J lost 0 bases, and 10 bases lay in between. Per the germline V gene, CDR1 is SGDLS and CDR2 is YYNGEE. The CDR3 loop is CASSPDNMNTEAFF. CDR3 DNA sequence: TGTGCCAGCAGCCCCGACAACATGAACACTGAAGCTTTCTTT. The variable domain in full, with the rest retrieved from reference TRBV9 and TRBJ1-1, is DSGVTQTPKHLITATGQRVTLRCSPRSGDLSVYWYQQSLDQGLQFLIQYYNGEERAKGNILERFSAQQFPDLHSELNLSSLELGDSALYFCASSPDNMNTEAFFGQGTRLTVV.

This chain connects TRBV7-9 to TRBJ2-3, with TRBD1 matching 9 bases. From germline, CDR1 is SEHNR and CDR2 FQNEAQ (reference sequence). Losses at the gene ends were 4 bases for V and 3 bases for J; bases not matched to a gene: 2. The CDR3 spans 14 residues. The CDR3 here is CASSWDRVTDTQYF. The DNA for the CDR3 is TGTGCCAGCAGCTGGGACAGGGTGACAGATACGCAGTATTTT.

Comments on this clone: This sample also contains other DNA sequences that code for the same CDR3. This chain joins TRBV18 and TRBJ2-6, with 7 bases that match TRBD1. The V and J ends lost 1 base and 2 bases, in that order; junction bases with no gene match: 2. The CDR3 loop spans 16 amino acids. Per germline, CDR1 KGHSH and CDR2 LQKENI. CDR3 nucleotides: TGTGCCAGCTCACCACAGGGGGCGGCTGGGGCCAACGTCCTGACTTTC. Protein product: CASSPQGAAGANVLTF. The full variable domain, completed using reference TRBV18 and TRBJ2-6, is NAGVMQNPRHLVRRRGQEARLRCSPMKGHSHVYWYRQLPEEGLKFMVYLQKENIIDESGMPKERFSAEFPKEGPSILRIQQVVRGDSAAYFCASSPQGAAGANVLTFGAGSRLTVL.

The chain is built from TRBV7-8 and TRBJ2-1; 14 bases map to TRBD2. Germline V gene lookup returns CDR1 SGHVS and CDR2 FQNEAQ. V shed 2 bases and J 0 bases; nucleotides not matched to a gene: 15. The length of the CDR3 is 22 residues. The CDR3 is CASSLPGLAGVIPTISYNEQFF. The CDR3 bases are TGTGCCAGCAGCTTACCGGGACTAGCGGGGGTAATCCCGACGATCTCCTACAATGAGCAGTTCTTC.

The chain has TRBV30 and TRBJ2-7, with unresolved D. This CDR3 spans 14 amino acids. Trimming took off 4 bases at V and 6 bases at J, with 19 bases between the two ends. The V gene's germline CDR1 is GTSNPN and CDR2 SVGIG (reference sequence). This CDR3 reads CAWTLRFSYGEQYF. For the CDR3, the DNA is TGTGCCTGGACGCTTCGGTTCTCGTACGGCGAGCAGTACTTC.

As regards this clone: This likely comes from a read error, as the CDR3 has no conserved phenylalanine or tryptophan at its end. V gene TRBV6-1 combines with J gene TRBJ1-1; unclear D gene. Trimming removed 2 bases at V and 4 bases at J, with 14 bases between. This CDR3 contains 15 residues. Germline loops: CDR1 MNHNS, CDR2 SASEGT. The CDR3 coding sequence is TGTGCCAGCAGTGAACAGCCCCGGGGAGGCACTGAAGCTTTCCTT. As protein: CASSEQPRGGTEAFL.

The gene calls are TRBV25-1 and TRBJ1-6, with D perhaps TRBD1 (6 bases). The CDR3 consists of 17 residues. Germline lookup yields CDR1 MGHDK and CDR2 SYGVNS. V lost 6 bases and J lost 5, with 20 bases in between. CDR3 region: CASRKTTSGQNNSPLHF. CDR3 bases: TGTGCCAGCAGAAAGACTACCAGCGGACAGAATAATTCACCCCTCCACTTT.

The chain couples TRBV6-5 to TRBJ2-5; a weak D match, TRBD2 (6 bases). CDR1 is MNHEY, CDR2 SVGAGI, per germline. The CDR3 covers 12 residues. V lost 5 bases to trimming and J lost 4 bases, with 8 bases between them. Here the CDR3 DNA reads TGTGCCAGCAGTCGGGGGAGAGAGACCCAGTACTTC. It is translated as CASSRGRETQYF.

This rearrangement joins TRBV7-9 to TRBJ2-1, with 7 bases lining up with TRBD1. The CDR3 runs to 14 residues. V gave up 5 bases and J gave up 8 bases; unmatched junction bases: 9. Germline loops: CDR1 SEHNR, CDR2 FQNEAQ (reference sequence). The CDR3 nucleotides read TGTGCCAGCAGCCAACTACAGGGGCGGCATGAGCAGTTCTTC. Encoded protein: CASSQLQGRHEQFF.

The chain joins TRBV28 to TRBJ1-2, with D tentatively TRBD1 (5 bases). The V gene's germline CDR1 is MDHEN and CDR2 SYDVKM. V was clipped by 6 bases and J by 5 bases, with 13 bases between them. The CDR3 sequence is 13 residues long. The CDR3 reads CASSYGGRYGYTF. The CDR3 DNA sequence: TGTGCCAGCAGCTACGGGGGGAGGTATGGCTACACCTTC.

The chain uses TRBV19 and TRBJ1-2; weak D call: TRBD1 (5 bases). In germline, CDR1 is LNHDA, CDR2 SQIVND (reference sequence). V lost 3 bases and J lost 5, with 10 bases in between. The CDR3 spans 13 residues. In DNA, the CDR3 is TGTGCCAGTAGTATCAACGACAGATATGGCTACACCTTC. It specifies CASSINDRYGYTF.

This clone has only a few counts. The genes are TRBV30 and TRBJ1-4; 9 nucleotides align to TRBD1. The V segment lost 3 bases and the J segment 8 bases; nucleotides outside the gene matches: 10. Germline loops: CDR1 GTSNPN, CDR2 SVGIG (reference sequence). The CDR3 consists of 15 residues. CDR3 region: CAWSQGGQGGEKLFF. The CDR3 nucleotides are TGTGCCTGGAGCCAAGGGGGACAGGGCGGGGAAAAACTGTTTTTT.

The chain recombines TRBV6-5 with TRBJ2-3, with 10 bases identical to TRBD2. Germline-derived CDR1 and CDR2 are MNHEY and SVGAGI. The CDR3 consists of 16 residues. J was trimmed by 1 base and V by 2 bases; bases with no gene match: 3. The CDR3 sequence: CASSYSGGAGTDTQYF. The DNA for the CDR3 is TGTGCCAGCAGTTACAGCGGGGGGGCCGGCACAGATACGCAGTATTTT.

V is TRBV28 and J is TRBJ1-2; D perhaps matches TRBD1 (6 bases). The CDR3 runs 15 residues. The germline V and J ends were trimmed by 6 bases and 4 bases, with 18 bases remaining between them. Germline V gives CDR1 MDHEN, CDR2 SYDVKM. CDR3 sequence reads: CASSPPPGQLYGYTF. The CDR3 bases are TGTGCCAGCAGCCCCCCACCGGGACAACTCTATGGCTACACCTTC.

The genes are TRBV7-8 and TRBJ2-7; 7 positions match TRBD2. The CDR3 has 14 residues. V was clipped by 0 bases and J by 4 bases; unmatched bases: 3. CDR1 SGHVS and CDR2 FQNEAQ come from the germline V gene. CDR3 loop: CASSLAGGRYEQYF. The CDR3 region has the DNA TGTGCCAGCAGCTTAGCCGGGGGGAGGTACGAGCAGTACTTC.